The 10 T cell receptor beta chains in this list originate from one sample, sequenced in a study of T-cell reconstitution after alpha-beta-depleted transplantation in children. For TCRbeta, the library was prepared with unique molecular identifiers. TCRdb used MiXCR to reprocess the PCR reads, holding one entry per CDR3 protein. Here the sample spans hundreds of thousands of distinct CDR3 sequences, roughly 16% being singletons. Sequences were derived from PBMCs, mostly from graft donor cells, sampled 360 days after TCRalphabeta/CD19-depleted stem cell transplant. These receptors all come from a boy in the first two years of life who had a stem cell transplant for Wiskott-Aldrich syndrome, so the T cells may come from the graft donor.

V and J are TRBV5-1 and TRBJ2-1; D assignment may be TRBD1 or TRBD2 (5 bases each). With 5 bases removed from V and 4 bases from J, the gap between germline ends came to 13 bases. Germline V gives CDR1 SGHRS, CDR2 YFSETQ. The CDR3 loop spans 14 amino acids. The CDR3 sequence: CASRDGDGYNEQFF. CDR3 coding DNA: TGCGCCAGCAGGGACGGGGACGGTTACAATGAGCAGTTCTTC.

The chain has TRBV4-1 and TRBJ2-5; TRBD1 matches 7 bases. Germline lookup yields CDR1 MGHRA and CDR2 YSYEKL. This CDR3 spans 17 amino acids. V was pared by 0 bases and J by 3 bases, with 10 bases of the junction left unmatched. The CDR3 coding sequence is TGCGCCAGCAGCCAAGAAAGGTTAGGGACAGTTAAAGAGACCCAGTACTTC. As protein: CASSQERLGTVKETQYF.

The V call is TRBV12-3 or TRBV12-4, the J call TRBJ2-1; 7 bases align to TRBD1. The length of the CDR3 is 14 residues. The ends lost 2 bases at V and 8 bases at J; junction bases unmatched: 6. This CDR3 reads CASSLKGQWHEQFF. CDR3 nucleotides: TGTGCCAGCAGTTTAAAGGGACAGTGGCATGAGCAGTTCTTC.

CDR3 DNA sequence: TGTGCCAGCAGCTTACTCCCAGCAGGGCAGGTCGAGACCCAGTACTTC. Residues: CASSLLPAGQVETQYF. The chain combines TRBV7-2 with TRBJ2-5, with D possibly TRBD1 on 5 matching bases. V lost 2 bases and J 5 bases, leaving 18 bases between the germline ends. The CDR3 length is 16 residues. Germline-derived CDR1 and CDR2 are SGHTA and FQGNSA.

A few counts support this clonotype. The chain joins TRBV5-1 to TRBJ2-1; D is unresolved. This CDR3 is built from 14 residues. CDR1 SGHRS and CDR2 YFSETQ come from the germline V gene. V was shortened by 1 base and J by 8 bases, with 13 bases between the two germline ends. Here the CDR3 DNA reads TGCGCCAGCAGCTTGTGGGTCCGGAGCGATGAGCAGTTCTTC. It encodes CASSLWVRSDEQFF.

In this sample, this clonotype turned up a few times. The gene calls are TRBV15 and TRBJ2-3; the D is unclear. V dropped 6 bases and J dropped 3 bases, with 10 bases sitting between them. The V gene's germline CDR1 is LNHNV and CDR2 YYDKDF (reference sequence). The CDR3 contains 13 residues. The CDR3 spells CATSSPRTDTQYF. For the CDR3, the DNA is TGTGCCACCAGTAGCCCAAGGACAGATACGCAGTATTTT. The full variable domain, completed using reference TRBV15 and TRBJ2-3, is DAMVIQNPRYQVTQFGKPVTLSCSQTLNHNVMYWYQQKSSQAPKLLFHYYDKDFNNEADTPDNFQSRRPNTSFCFLDIRSPGLGDTAMYLCATSSPRTDTQYFGPGTRLTVL.

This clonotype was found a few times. The CDR3 protein is CSARDGTSGIGEQFF. As DNA, the CDR3 is TGCAGTGCTAGAGATGGGACTAGCGGGATAGGGGAGCAGTTCTTC. This chain connects TRBV20-1 to TRBJ2-1; 13 bases match TRBD2. J lost 10 bases, V lost 0 bases, and 6 bases had no gene match. The germline V gene encodes CDR1 DFQATT and CDR2 SNEGSKA (reference sequence). The CDR3 length is 15 residues.

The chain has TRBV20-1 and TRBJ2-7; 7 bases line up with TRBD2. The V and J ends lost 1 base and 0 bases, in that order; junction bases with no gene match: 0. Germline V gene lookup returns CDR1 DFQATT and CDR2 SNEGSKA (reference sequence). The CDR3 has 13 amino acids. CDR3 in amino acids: CSARGTSSYEQYF. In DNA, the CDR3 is TGCAGTGCTAGAGGGACTAGCTCCTACGAGCAGTACTTC.

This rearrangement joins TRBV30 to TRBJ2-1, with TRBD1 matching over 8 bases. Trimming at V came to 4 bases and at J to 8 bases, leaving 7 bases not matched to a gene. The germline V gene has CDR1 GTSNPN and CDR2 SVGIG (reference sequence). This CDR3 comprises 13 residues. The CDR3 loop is CAWTGGRSYEQFF. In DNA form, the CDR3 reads TGTGCCTGGACAGGGGGCAGGTCCTATGAGCAGTTCTTC.

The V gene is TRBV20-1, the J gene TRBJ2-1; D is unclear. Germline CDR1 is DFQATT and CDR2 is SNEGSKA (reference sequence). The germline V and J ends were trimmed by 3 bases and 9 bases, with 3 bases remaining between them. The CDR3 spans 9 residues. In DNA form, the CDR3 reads TGCAGTGCTAGTGGTGAGCAGTTCTTC. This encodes CSASGEQFF.